Listed here are 10 T cell receptor beta chains from one sample, sequenced in a study of T-cell reconstitution after alpha-beta-depleted transplantation in children. Preparation of the TCRbeta library involved a method that used unique molecular identifiers. TCRdb re-called the PCR reads through MiXCR, storing one row per CDR3 protein. The sample gives some 200,000 distinct CDR3 sequences, approximately 8.4% of which show up once; roughly 36% is in the top ten. The starting material was PBMCs, mostly from graft donor cells, obtained 360 days after TCRalphabeta/CD19-depleted stem cell transplant. These receptors were obtained from a male patient between 2 and 10 years old who had a stem cell transplant for acute myeloid leukemia, so the T cells may come from the graft donor.

Ten or more counts support this clonotype. The chain recombines TRBV9 with TRBJ2-2; the match to TRBD2 covers 9 bases. The V gene end was trimmed by 1 base and the J gene end by 8 bases; junction bases not matched to a gene: 0. Germline loops: CDR1 SGDLS, CDR2 YYNGEE. The CDR3 contains 13 residues. In DNA, the CDR3 is TGTGCCAGCAGCGTAACTAGCGGGGGGGAGCTGTTTTTT. Translating gives CASSVTSGGELFF.

The V call is TRBV5-1, the J call TRBJ2-7, with D unresolved. The CDR3 loop spans 13 amino acids. CDR1 is SGHRS and CDR2 is YFSETQ in the germline V gene. V gave up 1 base and J gave up 3 bases, with 8 bases separating them. The CDR3 bases are TGCGCCAGCAGCTTGCCGCGAGTCTACGAGCAGTACGTC. It is translated as CASSLPRVYEQYV.

The chain joins TRBV28 to TRBJ2-5; 8 bases align to TRBD2. In germline, CDR1 is MDHEN, CDR2 SYDVKM. This CDR3 is built from 13 residues. V gave up 6 bases and J gave up 5 bases; unmatched junction bases: 5. The DNA for the CDR3 is TGTGCCAGCAGAACCGGGACTAGGGAGACCCAGTACTTC. It encodes CASRTGTRETQYF.

The V gene is TRBV5-6, the J gene TRBJ2-2; D not resolved. The CDR3 is 14 amino acids. Germline loops: CDR1 SGHDT, CDR2 YYEEEE. Trimming stripped 7 bases from V and 0 bases from J, with 10 bases between. In nucleotides, the CDR3 is TGTGCCAGCGGATCCGCCCCGAACACCGGGGAGCTGTTTTTT. As protein: CASGSAPNTGELFF.

This clonotype was found once. V gene TRBV12-3 or TRBV12-4 combines with J gene TRBJ1-2; D not resolved. The CDR3 loop spans 11 amino acids. Trimming stripped 5 bases from V and 7 bases from J, with 8 bases between. CDR3 residues: CASSQVSGYTF. As DNA, the CDR3 is TGTGCCAGCAGTCAGGTCTCTGGCTACACCTTC.

This clonotype was observed many times. This chain links TRBV20-1 with TRBJ2-5; weak D call: TRBD2 (5 bases). With 7 bases removed from V and 5 bases from J, the gap between germline ends came to 14 bases. The CDR3 has 12 amino acids. Germline-derived CDR1 and CDR2 are DFQATT and SNEGSKA (reference sequence). The CDR3 reads CSVPSGEETQYF. The CDR3 nucleotides are TGCAGTGTCCCGAGTGGGGAGGAGACCCAGTACTTC.

This clonotype came up many times. This chain connects TRBV29-1 to TRBJ2-5, with D perhaps matching TRBD1 (6 bases). Trimming left V 5 bases short and J 1 base short, with 11 bases between. Germline CDR1 and CDR2: SQVTM and ANQGSEA. This CDR3 region has 13 residues. The CDR3 sequence: CSVLRTAQETQYF. The CDR3 region has the DNA TGCAGCGTTTTGAGGACAGCCCAAGAGACCCAGTACTTC.

Many counts were recorded for this clonotype. V gene TRBV7-3 combines with J gene TRBJ2-1; 8 bases line up with TRBD1. The CDR3 extends over 14 amino acids. Trimming took 1 base from V and 8 from J; bases not matched to a gene: 4. The germline V gene encodes CDR1 SGHTA and CDR2 FQGTGA. The CDR3 DNA is TGTGCCAGCAGCTTAAGTACAGGGGGTGATGAGCAGTTCTTC. Translating it yields CASSLSTGGDEQFF.

This clonotype was counted between two and nine times. The chain is built from TRBV20-1 and TRBJ1-2, with unresolved D. The V gene lost 2 bases and the J gene lost 0 bases, with 10 bases spanning the gap. The CDR3 extends over 14 amino acids. Germline loops: CDR1 DFQATT, CDR2 SNEGSKA (reference sequence). The CDR3 DNA reads TGCAGTGCTAGATACACCGGAGCTAACTATGGCTACACCTTC. Its translation is CSARYTGANYGYTF.

Only a few counts were recorded for this clonotype. This chain's CDR3 is CASSLNGGRNEKLFF. DNA of the CDR3: TGCGCCAGCAGCTTGAACGGGGGAAGGAATGAAAAACTGTTTTTT. This chain connects TRBV5-1 to TRBJ1-4, with D possibly being TRBD1 (5 bases). Germline loops: CDR1 SGHRS, CDR2 YFSETQ. V shed 1 base and J shed 5 bases, with 12 bases lying between them. The CDR3 totals 15 residues.